This TCR beta chain was captured by sequencing in a study of cytomegalovirus exposure and HLA in healthy donors (TCRdb year 2017). Notes on the research overall: A later analysis indicated that the 120 validation repertoires were generated on the platform also employed for the 600 to 750 repertoires of the first cohort. The study aimed to test whether cataloging public T cell receptors could reveal signatures of past pathogen exposure. A separate validation cohort of approximately 130 different subjects was used in addition to the approximately 670-subject first cohort. The study combined high-throughput TCR immunosequencing, statistical association of individual TCRs with disease status, and machine learning to predict cytomegalovirus infection status. Overall study outcomes, separate from this receptor: Three of the identified cytomegalovirus-associated TCR beta chains were confirmed in vitro to be specific for cytomegalovirus antigens. According to the authors, the approach could potentially be generalized to other disease states and immunological phenotypes. In both the original and validation cohorts, the classifier was reported to diagnose cytomegalovirus status with high specificity and sensitivity. All 120 or so repertoires were used to score co-occurrence in the validation cohort in a later analysis, because that analysis had no HLA typing for the cohort. Subsequent analysis determined that TCRs grouped into clusters in the first cohort also showed a tendency toward co-occurrence across the 120 or so validation repertoires, and 85% to 95% of cluster scores exceeded 0. In the study, around 150 TCR beta chains were listed as associated with cytomegalovirus. While some public TCRs were present in many individuals, most TCR sequences turned up only very rarely across donors.

Including the terminal cysteine and phenylalanine, the CDR3 comprises 13 residues. Of the read, only the CDR3 DNA is kept; its 39 bases are in frame from base 1. The germline V gene sets CDR1 to SNHLY and CDR2 to FYNNEI. Trimming costs V 5 bases and J 5 bases, and their ends lie 13 bases apart. This clone was seen many times. Its antigen has not been determined. Base qualities are not provided; no much larger clone lies one nucleotide away. Library preparation used the immunoSEQ multiplex PCR assay. The published analysis was carried out like this. A statistical classification framework was developed to diagnose cytomegalovirus status using the catalog of TCR beta chain sequences. The immuneACCESS repertoire file appears here via TCRdb, limited to in-frame rearrangements. These files lack a portion of the clones; in checked studies, under half of the deficit traces to unresolved V genes, and the cause of the others is not known. V, J and clone size reflect that table, while D and trimming were determined from the DNA. The sample profile shows 150,000 to 200,000 clones; 81% of them were found once. The ten largest clones capture 0.95% to 1.5% of the sample.

Donors formed part of the validation cohort, which comprised over a hundred subjects and was distinct from the first cohort of 666 subjects. The specimen was PBMCs. Recombination joined TRBV2 with TRBJ2-7, and possibly TRBD1, on 6 matching bases. The source of this sequence is a woman in her twenties or thirties in good health and CMV-seronegative. DNA sequence: TGTGCCAGCAGTCCATACAGGGATAACGAGCAGTACTTC. Its protein reads: CASSPYRDNEQYF. With the rest looked up from the reference TRBV2 and TRBJ2-7 genes rather than sequenced, the full variable domain is EPEVTQTPSHQVTQMGQEVILRCVPISNHLYFYWYRQILGQKVEFLVSFYNNEISEKSEIFDDQFSVERPDGSNFTLKIRSTKLEDSAMYFCASSPYRDNEQYFGPGTRLTVT.